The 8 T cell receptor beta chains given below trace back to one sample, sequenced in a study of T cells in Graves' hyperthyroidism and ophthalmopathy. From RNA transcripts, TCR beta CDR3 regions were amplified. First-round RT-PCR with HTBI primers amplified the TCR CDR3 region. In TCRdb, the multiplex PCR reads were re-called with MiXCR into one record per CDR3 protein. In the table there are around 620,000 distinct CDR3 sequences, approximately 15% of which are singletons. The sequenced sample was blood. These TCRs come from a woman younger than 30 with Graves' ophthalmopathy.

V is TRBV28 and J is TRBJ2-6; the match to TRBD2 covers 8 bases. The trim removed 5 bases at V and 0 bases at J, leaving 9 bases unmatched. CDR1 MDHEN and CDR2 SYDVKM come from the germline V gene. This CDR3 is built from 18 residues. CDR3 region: CASSDLDSGTSGANVLTF. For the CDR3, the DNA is TGTGCCAGCAGTGATCTGGATAGCGGGACCTCTGGGGCCAACGTCCTGACTTTC.

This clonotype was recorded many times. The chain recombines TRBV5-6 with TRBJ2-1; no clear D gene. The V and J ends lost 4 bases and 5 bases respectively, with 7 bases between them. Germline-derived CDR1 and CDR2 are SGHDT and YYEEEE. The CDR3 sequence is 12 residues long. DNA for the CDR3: TGTGCCAGCAGCCCCGCAGACAATGAGCAGTTCTTC. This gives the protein CASSPADNEQFF.

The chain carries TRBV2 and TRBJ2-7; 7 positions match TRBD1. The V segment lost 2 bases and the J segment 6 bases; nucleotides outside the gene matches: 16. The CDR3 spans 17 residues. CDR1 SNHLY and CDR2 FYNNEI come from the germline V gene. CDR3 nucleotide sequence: TGTGCCAGCAGTGAACCCCCCGCGACAGGGCGCCCTTTCGAGCAGTACTTC. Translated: CASSEPPATGRPFEQYF. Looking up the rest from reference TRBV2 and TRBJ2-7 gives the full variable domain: EPEVTQTPSHQVTQMGQEVILRCVPISNHLYFYWYRQILGQKVEFLVSFYNNEISEKSEIFDDQFSVERPDGSNFTLKIRSTKLEDSAMYFCASSEPPATGRPFEQYFGPGTRLTVT.

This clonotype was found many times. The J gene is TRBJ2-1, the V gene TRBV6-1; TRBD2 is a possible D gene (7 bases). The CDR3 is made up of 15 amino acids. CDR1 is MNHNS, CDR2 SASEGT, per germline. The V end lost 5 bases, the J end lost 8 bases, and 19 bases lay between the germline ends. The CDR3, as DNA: TGTGCCAGCAGTCTGGGGGGAGGGGGGTGGGATGAGCAGTTCTTC. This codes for CASSLGGGGWDEQFF.

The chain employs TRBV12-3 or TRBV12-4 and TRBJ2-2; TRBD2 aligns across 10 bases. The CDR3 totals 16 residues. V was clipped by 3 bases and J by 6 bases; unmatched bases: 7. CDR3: CASSFPKAGGPGELFF. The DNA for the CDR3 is TGTGCCAGCAGTTTTCCTAAAGCGGGAGGGCCCGGGGAGCTGTTTTTT.

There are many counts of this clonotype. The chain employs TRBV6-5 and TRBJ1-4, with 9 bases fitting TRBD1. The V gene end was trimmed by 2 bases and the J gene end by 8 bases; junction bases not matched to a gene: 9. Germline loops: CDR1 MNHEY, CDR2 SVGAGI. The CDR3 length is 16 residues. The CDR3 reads CASSYGGQGEWEKLFF. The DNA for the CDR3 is TGTGCCAGCAGTTACGGGGGACAGGGAGAGTGGGAAAAACTGTTTTTT.

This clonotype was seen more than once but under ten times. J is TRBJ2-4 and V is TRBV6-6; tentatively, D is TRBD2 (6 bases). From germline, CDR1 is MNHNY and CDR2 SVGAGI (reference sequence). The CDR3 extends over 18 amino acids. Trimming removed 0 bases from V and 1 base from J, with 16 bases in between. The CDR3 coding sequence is TGTGCCAGCAGTTACTCCCGGGACTTCTTCAGGGCCAAAAACATTCAGTACTTC. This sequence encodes CASSYSRDFFRAKNIQYF.

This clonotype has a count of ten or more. The CDR3 region has the DNA TGTGCCAGCAGCTTAGCACAGGAGGGTGGAGCTTTCTTT. The encoded protein is CASSLAQEGGAFF. The V and J genes are TRBV7-2 and TRBJ1-1, with a tentative D call TRBD1 (5 bases). The CDR3 runs to 13 residues. Trimming stripped 0 bases from V and 10 bases from J, with 12 bases between. The germline V gene encodes CDR1 SGHTA and CDR2 FQGNSA.